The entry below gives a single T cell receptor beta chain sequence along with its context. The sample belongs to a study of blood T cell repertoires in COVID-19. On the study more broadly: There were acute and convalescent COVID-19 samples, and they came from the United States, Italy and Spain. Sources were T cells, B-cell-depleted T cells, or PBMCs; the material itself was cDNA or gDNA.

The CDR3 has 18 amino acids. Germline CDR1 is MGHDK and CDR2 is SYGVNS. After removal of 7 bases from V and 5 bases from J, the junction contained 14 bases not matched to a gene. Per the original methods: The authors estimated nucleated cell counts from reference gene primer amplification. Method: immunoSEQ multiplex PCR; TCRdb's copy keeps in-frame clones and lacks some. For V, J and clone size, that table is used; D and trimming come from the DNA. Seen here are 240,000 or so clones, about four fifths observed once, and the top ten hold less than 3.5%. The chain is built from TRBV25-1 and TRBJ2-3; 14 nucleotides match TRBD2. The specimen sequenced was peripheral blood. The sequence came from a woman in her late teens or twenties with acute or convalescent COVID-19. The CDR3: CASKFATSGLAGGDTQYF. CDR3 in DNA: TGTGCCAGCAAGTTTGCGACAAGTGGACTAGCGGGGGGAGATACGCAGTATTTT.